This T cell receptor (beta chain) was documented in a study of blood T cell repertoires in COVID-19 (dated by TCRdb to about 2020). For the study in its entirety: Samples from collaborators originated in the United States, Italy and Spain and spanned both the acute and convalescent phases of COVID-19. The prospective study material was composed of cDNA or gDNA derived from T cells, B-cell-depleted T cells, or PBMCs. Subjects who had been exposed to COVID-19, were actively infected with it, or had recovered from it provided the deeply sampled blood TCRbeta repertoires that made up the dataset. The repertoires were made available in a free public database intended to serve as a resource for research on the immune response to SARS-CoV-2. Samples came from the ongoing ImmuneRACE study (first 160 participants) plus 1,254 subjects from 6 global collaborators. A de-identified subject ID, COVID-19 status, age in years and sex were almost always included in the sample metadata. HLA class I and class II types, where available, came from metadata supplied by the sample provider rather than from assay-based typing. What the work shows at the level of the full study, not this receptor alone: The quantity of clinical and demographic metadata differed by source and by participant and was supplied without curation.

About this clone itself: Its recognized antigen is unknown. Nothing much larger sits one base from this clone, and base qualities are not available.

TCRbeta CDR3 regions were amplified from genomic DNA by means of the immunoSEQ Assay, a bias-controlled multiplex PCR. The paper's data handling went like this. The number of nucleated cells in each sample was estimated from the amplification of reference gene primers within the assay. To quantify the absolute abundance of each unique TCRbeta CDR3 rearrangement, sequence reads were collapsed and filtered. For each sample, productive Simpson clonality was calculated as the square root of Simpson's diversity index across productive rearrangements. TCRdb took over this immuneACCESS table, retaining in-frame rearrangements with V and J assigned. Such tables are incomplete; in checked studies, under half of the missing clones stem from an unresolved V gene, and the remainder is unexplained. V and J calls plus clone size are reproduced from that table; the DNA served to infer D and trimming. This sample gives a few hundred thousand clones in total; roughly 80% of them show up just once. Jointly, the top ten make up approximately 4.7% of the sample.

Enrolling through a virtual design, the prospective study's participants ranged in age from roughly 18 to 89 years and lived across 24 United States geographic areas. In the prospective study, participants were assigned to cohorts based on the clinical history participants reported in a screening survey and a study questionnaire. Recovered participants in ImmuneRACE Cohort 3 were defined by two consecutive negative NP/OP PCR tests, clearance by a healthcare professional, or resolution of symptoms. Each participant in the prospective study had whole blood, serum and a nasopharyngeal or oropharyngeal swab collected by mobile phlebotomists. Prospective study participants could optionally give additional blood draws and questionnaires over an approximately two-month period. Before DNA extraction, blood samples from the prospective study were shipped at room temperature or frozen. Sequences were obtained from PBMCs or T cells enriched from blood (not recorded which). The receptor comes from a woman aged 50 to 60 who had recovered from COVID-19.

The base sequence is TGTGCCAGCAGCTTAGACCCCCGTCAGCCCCAGCATTTT. This translates into CASSLDPRQPQHF. Recombination linked TRBV11-2 to TRBJ1-5, with no confident D gene call. Reading the germline V gene gives CDR1 SGHAT and CDR2 FQNNGV. Trimming takes 0 bases from V and 6 bases from J, and the germline ends sit 6 bases apart. Measured from the cysteine to the phenylalanine, the CDR3 is 13 residues long. Only the CDR3 region is kept as DNA, spanning 39 bases read in frame from base 1.